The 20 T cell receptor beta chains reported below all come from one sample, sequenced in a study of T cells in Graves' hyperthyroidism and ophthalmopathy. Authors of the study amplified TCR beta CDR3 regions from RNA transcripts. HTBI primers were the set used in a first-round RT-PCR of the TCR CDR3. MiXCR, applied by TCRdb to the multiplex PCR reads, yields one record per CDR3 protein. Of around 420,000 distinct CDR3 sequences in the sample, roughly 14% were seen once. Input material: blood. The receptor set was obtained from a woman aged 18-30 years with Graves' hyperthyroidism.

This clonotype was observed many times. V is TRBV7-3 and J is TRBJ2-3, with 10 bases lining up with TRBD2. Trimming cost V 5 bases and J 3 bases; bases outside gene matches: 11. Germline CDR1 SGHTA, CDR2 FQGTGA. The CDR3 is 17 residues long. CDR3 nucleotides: TGTGCCAGCAGCCCCCTCGGAGCGGGAGGGTTAACAGATACGCAGTATTTT. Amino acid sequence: CASSPLGAGGLTDTQYF.

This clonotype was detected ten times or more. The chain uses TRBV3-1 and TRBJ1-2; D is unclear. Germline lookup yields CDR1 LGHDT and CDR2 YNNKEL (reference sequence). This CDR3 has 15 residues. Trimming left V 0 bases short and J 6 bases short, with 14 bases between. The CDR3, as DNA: TGTGCCAGCAGCCAAGATTGGTTTGGAGAAAATGGCTACACCTTC. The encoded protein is CASSQDWFGENGYTF.

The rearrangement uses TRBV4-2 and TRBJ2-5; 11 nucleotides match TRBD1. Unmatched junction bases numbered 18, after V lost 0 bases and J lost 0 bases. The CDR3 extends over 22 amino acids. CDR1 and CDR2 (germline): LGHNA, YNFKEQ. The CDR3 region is CASSQESLWGGQGDPYQETQYF. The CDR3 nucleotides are TGTGCCAGCAGCCAAGAATCTCTATGGGGGGGACAGGGGGACCCGTACCAAGAGACCCAGTACTTC.

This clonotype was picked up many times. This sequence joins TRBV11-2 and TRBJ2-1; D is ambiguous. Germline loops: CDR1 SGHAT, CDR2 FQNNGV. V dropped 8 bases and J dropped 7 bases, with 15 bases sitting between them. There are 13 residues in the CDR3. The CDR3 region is CASRKVSRNEQFF. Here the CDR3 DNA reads TGTGCCAGCCGAAAAGTATCCCGGAATGAGCAGTTCTTC.

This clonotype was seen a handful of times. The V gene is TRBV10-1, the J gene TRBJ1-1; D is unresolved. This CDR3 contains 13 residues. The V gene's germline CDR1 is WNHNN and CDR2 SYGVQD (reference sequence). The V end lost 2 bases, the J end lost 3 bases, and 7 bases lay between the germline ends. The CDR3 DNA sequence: TGCGCCAGCAGTGAGGATTCCGACACTGAAGCTTTCTTT. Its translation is CASSEDSDTEAFF.

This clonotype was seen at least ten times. In DNA form, the CDR3 reads TGTGCCAGCAGCGTATCAACAGGATCCTACGAGCAGTACTTC. It codes for CASSVSTGSYEQYF. This chain connects TRBV7-3 to TRBJ2-7; TRBD1 might be the D (5 bases). The length of the CDR3 is 14 residues. Germline-derived CDR1 and CDR2 are SGHTA and FQGTGA. The germline V and J ends were trimmed by 5 bases and 1 base, with 12 bases remaining between them.

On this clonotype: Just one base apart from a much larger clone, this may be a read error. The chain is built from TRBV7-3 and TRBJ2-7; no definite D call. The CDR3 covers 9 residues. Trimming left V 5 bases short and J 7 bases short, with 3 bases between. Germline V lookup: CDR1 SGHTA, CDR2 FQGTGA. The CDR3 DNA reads TGTGCCAGCAGCCGGGAGCAGTACTTC. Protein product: CASSREQYF.

The CDR3, as DNA: TGTGCCAACCATAAAACGGGAGTGTCGGGTGAGCAGTTCTTC. It encodes CANHKTGVSGEQFF. This chain joins TRBV2 and TRBJ2-1; a weak D match, TRBD2 (6 bases). V was trimmed by 10 bases and J by 9 bases, leaving 22 bases between them. CDR1 and CDR2 from the germline V gene are SNHLY and FYNNEI. This CDR3 is 14 amino acids long.

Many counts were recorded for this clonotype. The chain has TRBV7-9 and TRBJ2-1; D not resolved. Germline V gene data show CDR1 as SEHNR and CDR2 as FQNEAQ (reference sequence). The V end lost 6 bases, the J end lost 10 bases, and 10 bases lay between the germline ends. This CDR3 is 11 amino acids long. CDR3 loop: CASSVKEEQFF. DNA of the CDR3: TGTGCCAGCAGTGTCAAGGAGGAGCAGTTCTTC.

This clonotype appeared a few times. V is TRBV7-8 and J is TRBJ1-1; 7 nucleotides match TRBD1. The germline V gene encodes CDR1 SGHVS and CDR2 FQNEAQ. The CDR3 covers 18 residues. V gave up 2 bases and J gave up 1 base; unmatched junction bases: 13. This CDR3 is CASSLRGRAEPPNTEAFF. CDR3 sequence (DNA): TGTGCCAGCAGCTTAAGGGGGCGGGCAGAGCCTCCGAACACTGAAGCTTTCTTT.

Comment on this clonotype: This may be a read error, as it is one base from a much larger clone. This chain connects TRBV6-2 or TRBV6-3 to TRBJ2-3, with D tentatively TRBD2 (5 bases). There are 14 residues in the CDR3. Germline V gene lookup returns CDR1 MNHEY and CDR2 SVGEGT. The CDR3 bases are TGTGCCAGCAGTGACTCGAGGGGCACAGATACGCAGTATTTT. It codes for CASSDSRGTDTQYF.

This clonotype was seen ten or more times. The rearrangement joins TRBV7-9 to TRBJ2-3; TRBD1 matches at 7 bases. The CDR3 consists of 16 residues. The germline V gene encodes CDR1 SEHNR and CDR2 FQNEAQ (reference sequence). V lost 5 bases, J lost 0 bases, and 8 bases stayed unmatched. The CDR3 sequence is CASSTNPGQSTDTQYF. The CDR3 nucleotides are TGTGCCAGCAGCACGAACCCGGGACAGAGCACAGATACGCAGTATTTT.

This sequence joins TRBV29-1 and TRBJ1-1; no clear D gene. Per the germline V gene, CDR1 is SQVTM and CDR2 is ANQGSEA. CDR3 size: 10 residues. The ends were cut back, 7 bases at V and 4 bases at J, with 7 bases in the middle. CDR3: CSAVRTEAFF. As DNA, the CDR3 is TGCAGCGCCGTTCGCACTGAAGCTTTCTTT.

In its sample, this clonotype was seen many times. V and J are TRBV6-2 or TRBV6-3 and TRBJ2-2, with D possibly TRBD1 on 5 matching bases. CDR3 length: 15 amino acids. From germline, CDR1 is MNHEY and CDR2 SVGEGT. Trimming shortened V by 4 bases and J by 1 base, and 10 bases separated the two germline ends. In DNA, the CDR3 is TGTGCCAGCAGTTCGGGTGACAGGAACACCGGGGAGCTGTTTTTT. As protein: CASSSGDRNTGELFF.

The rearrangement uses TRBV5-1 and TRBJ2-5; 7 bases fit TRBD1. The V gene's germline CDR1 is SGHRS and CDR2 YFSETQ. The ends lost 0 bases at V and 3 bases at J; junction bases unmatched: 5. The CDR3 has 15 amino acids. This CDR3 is CASSLGAGTEETQYF. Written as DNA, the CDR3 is TGCGCCAGCAGCTTGGGAGCCGGGACAGAAGAGACCCAGTACTTC.

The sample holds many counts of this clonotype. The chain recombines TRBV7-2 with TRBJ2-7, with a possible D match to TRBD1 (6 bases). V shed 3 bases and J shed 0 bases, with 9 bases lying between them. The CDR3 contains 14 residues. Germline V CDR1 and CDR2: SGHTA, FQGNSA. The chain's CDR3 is CASSLRDTSYEQYF. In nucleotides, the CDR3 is TGTGCCAGCAGCTTGAGGGACACCTCCTACGAGCAGTACTTC.

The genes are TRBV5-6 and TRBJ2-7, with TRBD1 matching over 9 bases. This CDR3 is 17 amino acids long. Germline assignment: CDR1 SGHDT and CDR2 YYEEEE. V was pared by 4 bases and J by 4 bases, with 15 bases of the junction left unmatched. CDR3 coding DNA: TGTGCCAGCAGCACGGGACAGGGAAAGCCACCATTTTACGAGCAGTACTTC. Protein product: CASSTGQGKPPFYEQYF.

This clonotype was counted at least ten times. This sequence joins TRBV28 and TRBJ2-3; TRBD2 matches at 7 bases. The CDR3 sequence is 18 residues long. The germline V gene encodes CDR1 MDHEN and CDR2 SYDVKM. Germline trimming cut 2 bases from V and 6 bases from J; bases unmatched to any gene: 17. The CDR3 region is CASSLEIQRDPSSDTQYF. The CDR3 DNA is TGTGCCAGCAGTTTAGAGATCCAGCGGGACCCGTCTTCCGATACGCAGTATTTT.

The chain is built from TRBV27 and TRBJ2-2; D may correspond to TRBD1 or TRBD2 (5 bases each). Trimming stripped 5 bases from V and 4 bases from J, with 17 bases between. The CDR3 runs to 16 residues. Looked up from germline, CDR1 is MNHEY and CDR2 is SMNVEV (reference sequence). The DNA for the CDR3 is TGTGCCAGCAGTCCTCAACCGGGACGGAGCACCGGGGAGCTGTTTTTT. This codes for CASSPQPGRSTGELFF.

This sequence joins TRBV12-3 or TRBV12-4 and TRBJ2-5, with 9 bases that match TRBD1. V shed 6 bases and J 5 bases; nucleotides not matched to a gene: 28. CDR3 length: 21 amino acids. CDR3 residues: CASSPARSFGTGPLTGETQYF. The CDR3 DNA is TGTGCCAGCAGCCCGGCGAGATCTTTCGGGACAGGGCCCCTAACGGGGGAGACCCAGTACTTC.